This T cell receptor (beta chain) stems from a study of blood T cell repertoires in COVID-19. Study-level background: Both acute and convalescent COVID-19 samples were obtained from the United States, Italy and Spain. T cells, B-cell-depleted T cells, or PBMCs supplied cDNA or gDNA.

Authors' methods: From reference gene primer amplification, estimates of nucleated cell counts were derived. TCRdb's copy holds only in-frame clones and misses some; the assay was immunoSEQ multiplex PCR. The V and J calls and the clone size are those of that table, but D and trimming were determined from the DNA. The sample yields tens of thousands of clones, around 90% seen once. Germline V lookup: CDR1 SGHAT, CDR2 FQNNGV. V shed 1 base and J shed 7 bases, with 11 bases lying between them. This CDR3 has 14 amino acids. V usage is TRBV11-2 and J usage is TRBJ2-1; no firm D call. The sample was peripheral blood. This clonotype was sampled from an elderly woman with active or convalescent COVID-19. In nucleotides, the CDR3 is TGTGCCAGCAGCTTAGGAGCCGCGAGGAATGAGCAGTTCTTC. Residues: CASSLGAARNEQFF. The variable domain in full, completed from reference TRBV11-2 and TRBJ2-1, reads EAGVAQSPRYKIIEKRQSVAFWCNPISGHATLYWYQQILGQGPKLLIQFQNNGVVDDSQLPKDRFSAERLKGVDSTLKIQPAKLEDSAVYLCASSLGAARNEQFFGPGTRLTVL.